These 12 T cell receptor beta chains were sequenced from one sample in a study of graft-versus-host responses after intestinal transplantation. These TCRs are of unknown antigen specificity. Method: immunoSEQ multiplex PCR; TCRdb's copy keeps in-frame clones and lacks some. The data show more than 65,000 clones, under 90% seen once. Sequencing was performed on unstimulated CD4+ T cells sorted from spleen or lymph node cells, taken before transplant. These receptors originate from a human donor who was the organ donor for an intestinal transplant.

The chain joins TRBV7-8 to TRBJ2-2, with 9 bases that match TRBD2. Germline CDR1 SGHVS, CDR2 FQNEAQ. J was trimmed by 1 base and V by 0 bases; bases with no gene match: 0. This CDR3 spans 16 amino acids. The CDR3 sequence is CASSLAAGGNTGELFF. CDR3 sequence (DNA): TGTGCCAGCAGCTTAGCAGCGGGGGGGAACACCGGGGAGCTGTTTTTT.

Only a few counts were recorded for this clone. The chain carries TRBV5-1 and TRBJ2-7, with a weak D call TRBD1 (7 bases). The V gene lost 4 bases and the J gene lost 7 bases, with 18 bases spanning the gap. Germline V gene lookup returns CDR1 SGHRS and CDR2 YFSETQ. This CDR3 is 14 amino acids long. CDR3 loop: CASSLTGAGGEQYV. In DNA, the CDR3 is TGCGCCAGCAGCCTAACAGGGGCCGGAGGGGAGCAGTACGTC.

This sequence joins TRBV6-1 and TRBJ2-7; 7 bases match TRBD2. J lost 6 bases, V lost 11 bases, and 10 bases had no gene match. The CDR3 is 12 residues long. Germline loops: CDR1 MNHNS, CDR2 SASEGT. The CDR3 region is CASGEGTFEQYV. As DNA, the CDR3 is TGTGCCTCTGGGGAGGGGACGTTCGAGCAGTACGTC.

This chain links TRBV9 with TRBJ2-5; 12 positions agree with TRBD2. With V trimmed by 0 bases and J by 4 bases, 4 bases remained unmatched. The CDR3 is 16 residues long. Germline V gene data show CDR1 as SGDLS and CDR2 as YYNGEE. Here the CDR3 reads CASSVASGGAGETQYF. As DNA, the CDR3 is TGTGCCAGCAGCGTAGCTAGCGGGGGGGCCGGAGAGACCCAGTACTTC.

J is TRBJ1-5 and V is TRBV6-1; D is perhaps TRBD1 (5 bases). CDR1 MNHNS and CDR2 SASEGT come from the germline V gene. The CDR3 has 14 amino acids. Trimming pared 1 base from V and 4 bases from J, leaving 8 bases between. The CDR3 DNA reads TGTGCCAGCAGTGAAGGAAGGGGTAATCAGCCCCAGCATTTT. It yields the protein CASSEGRGNQPQHF.

The chain employs TRBV19 and TRBJ2-5; D is uncertain. CDR1 and CDR2 (germline): LNHDA, SQIVND (reference sequence). Trimming shortened V by 8 bases and J by 5 bases, and 12 bases separated the two germline ends. The CDR3 loop spans 12 amino acids. The CDR3 here is CASGAERETQYF. DNA for the CDR3: TGTGCCAGTGGCGCGGAAAGGGAGACCCAGTACTTC.

This clone was observed a handful of times. This rearrangement joins TRBV6-5 to TRBJ1-2, with unresolved D. The CDR3 contains 13 residues. Germline V gene sequence: CDR1 MNHEY, CDR2 SVGAGI. The germline V and J ends were trimmed by 6 bases and 2 bases, with 10 bases remaining between them. CDR3 residues: CASRQAYNYGYTF. As DNA, the CDR3 is TGTGCCAGCAGGCAGGCTTACAACTATGGCTACACCTTC.

The chain recombines TRBV29-1 with TRBJ2-5, with 16 bases aligning to TRBD2. Trimming at V came to 6 bases and at J to 4 bases, leaving 8 bases not matched to a gene. CDR1 SQVTM and CDR2 ANQGSEA come from the germline V gene. CDR3 size: 16 residues. The CDR3 region has the DNA TGCAGCGTCGCGGGGACTAGCGGGGGGGCACGAGAGACCCAGTACTTC. Translation: CSVAGTSGGARETQYF.

This chain joins TRBV11-2 and TRBJ2-1; 7 bases are a match to TRBD2. V was clipped by 1 base and J by 2 bases; unmatched bases: 5. The germline V gene encodes CDR1 SGHAT and CDR2 FQNNGV. The CDR3 is 16 amino acids. The CDR3 reads CASSLGPSGPYNEQFF. The CDR3 DNA is TGTGCCAGCAGCTTAGGACCTAGCGGACCCTACAATGAGCAGTTCTTC.

This chain uses TRBV7-2 with TRBJ1-6; 8 bases match TRBD1. The CDR3 spans 18 residues. The germline V gene encodes CDR1 SGHTA and CDR2 FQGNSA. V lost 1 base to trimming and J lost 4 bases; unmatched junction nucleotides: 9. This CDR3 is CASSLVRTNRGYNSPLHF. The CDR3 DNA is TGTGCCAGCAGCTTAGTTCGAACGAACAGGGGGTATAATTCACCCCTCCACTTT. The full variable domain, completed using reference TRBV7-2 and TRBJ1-6, is GAGVSQSPSNKVTEKGKDVELRCDPISGHTALYWYRQSLGQGLEFLIYFQGNSAPDKSGLPSDRFSAERTGGSVSTLTIQRTQQEDSAVYLCASSLVRTNRGYNSPLHFGNGTRLTVT.

V gene TRBV6-1 combines with J gene TRBJ1-5; tentatively, D is TRBD1 (6 bases). The germline gives CDR1 MNHNS, CDR2 SASEGT. V was cut by 3 bases and J by 4 bases, with 10 bases left in between. The CDR3 runs 14 residues. The CDR3 nucleotides read TGTGCCAGCAGTGACGTACAGGGTAATCAGCCCCAGCATTTT. This sequence encodes CASSDVQGNQPQHF.

This chain connects TRBV28 to TRBJ1-2; TRBD1 is a possible D gene (6 bases). Germline values: CDR1 MDHEN, CDR2 SYDVKM. Trimming shortened V by 4 bases and J by 5 bases, and 14 bases separated the two germline ends. The CDR3 totals 14 residues. CDR3 sequence reads: CASSWGTGMYGYTF. Written as DNA, the CDR3 is TGTGCCAGCAGTTGGGGAACAGGGATGTATGGCTACACCTTC.